This TCR beta chain was found in a study of CD8+CD57+ T cells in acquired aplastic anemia. This clonotype was picked up many times. Genomic DNA acted as the template from which TCR beta VDJ combination and CDR3 sequence profiling were carried out. TCRdb recomputed calls from the reads with MiXCR, one row per CDR3 protein. The data hold some 150,000 distinct CDR3 sequences, with 41% observed a single time. The CDR3 sequence is 12 residues long. Looked up from germline, CDR1 is SEHNR and CDR2 is FQNEAQ (reference sequence). The V and J ends lost 7 bases and 5 bases respectively, with 11 bases between them.

The sequence came from a human donor in good health, serving as a control. The genes are TRBV7-9 and TRBJ1-2, with a weak D call TRBD1 (5 bases). The sample comprised sorted CD4+, CD8+, or CD8+CD57+ T cells (not recorded which) from PBMCs. CDR3 coding DNA: TGTGCCAGCACGGGGGACCGGTATGGCTACACCTTC. This encodes CASTGDRYGYTF.